This T cell receptor (beta chain) was found in a study of vaccination effects on CD4 cells after COVID-19. Following 10 days of culture, CD4+ T cells were isolated. Each vaccine recipient was nucleocapsid antibody negative and had no prior SARS-CoV-2 infection. Notes on this clone: Its antigen is unidentified.

Sequencing used immunoSEQ multiplex PCR; TCRdb keeps in-frame clones, though not all of them. The data contain tens of thousands of clones, around 67% of them singletons. V lost 1 base to trimming and J lost 4 bases; unmatched junction nucleotides: 4. The germline CDR1 and CDR2 sequences are KGHDR and SFDVKD. This CDR3 has 17 amino acids. The chain combines TRBV24-1 with TRBJ2-1, with 12 bases fitting TRBD2. This clonotype was obtained from a human donor who received a COVID-19 vaccine. Sample: CD4+ T cells from PBMCs cultured without peptide, taken before COVID-19 vaccination. The CDR3 loop reads CATSDLPGLAGYNEQFF. For the CDR3, the DNA is TGTGCCACCAGTGATTTACCAGGACTAGCGGGATACAATGAGCAGTTCTTC.